This T cell receptor beta chain emerged from a study of cytomegalovirus exposure and HLA in healthy donors. Study results and caveats: First-cohort TCR clusters were later found to tend to co-occur in the 120 or so validation repertoires.

While the first cohort had fewer than 850 subjects, the donors belonged to the separate validation cohort of over a hundred subjects. Points on this clone: Its target is unknown.

Sequencing was performed with immunoSEQ multiplex PCR; in TCRdb, only in-frame clones are kept and a portion is missing. The table lists 56,000 or so clones, around 94% of them singletons. Germline assignment: CDR1 SGHRS and CDR2 YFSETQ. CDR3 size: 13 residues. The V end was cut by 1 base, the J end by 8 bases, with 10 bases between. The V call is TRBV5-1, the J call TRBJ1-3; no firm D call. The sequenced material came from PBMCs. The origin of this receptor is a young man in good health and CMV-seronegative. CDR3 region: CASSLPAGDTIYF. DNA for the CDR3: TGCGCCAGCAGCTTGCCCGCCGGAGACACCATATATTTT.